The 9 T cell receptor beta chains below come from one sample, sequenced in a study of cytomegalovirus exposure and HLA in healthy donors. Use of 60 Vbeta and 13 Jbeta primers characterized the PCR. Profiling relied on immunoSEQ multiplex PCR, and the TCRdb table lists in-frame clones only, not all of them. This table has 200,000 to 250,000 clones, about four fifths appearing once. The sequencing sample was made of PBMCs. The receptor source for this set is a woman aged 45-60 years in good health and CMV-seropositive.

This chain joins TRBV6-1 and TRBJ1-2; 7 positions match TRBD1. The germline CDR1 and CDR2 sequences are MNHNS and SASEGT. Germline trimming cut 6 bases from V and 4 bases from J; bases unmatched to any gene: 11. The CDR3 length is 15 residues. The CDR3 region is CASRNTGEWAYGYTF. CDR3 bases: TGTGCCAGCAGAAACACAGGGGAATGGGCCTATGGCTACACCTTC.

This clone was recorded a few times. The genes are TRBV29-1 and TRBJ1-1; D gene ambiguous. With 1 base removed from V and 9 bases from J, the gap between germline ends came to 6 bases. Looked up from germline, CDR1 is SQVTM and CDR2 is ANQGSEA. This CDR3 has 10 amino acids. In nucleotides, the CDR3 is TGCAGCGTTGAAGGAGGGAAAGCTTTCTTT. Its translation is CSVEGGKAFF.

This clone was detected only a few times. This CDR3 reads CASSSHRGPNYGYTF. DNA of the CDR3: TGTGCCAGCAGTAGCCACAGGGGCCCTAACTATGGCTACACCTTC. The chain links TRBV28 to TRBJ1-2; TRBD1 agrees at 7 bases. This CDR3 has 15 residues. The V gene's germline CDR1 is MDHEN and CDR2 SYDVKM. Trimming cost V 5 bases and J 0 bases; bases outside gene matches: 6.

The chain joins TRBV7-2 to TRBJ1-2; the match to TRBD1 covers 8 bases. Germline trimming cut 4 bases from V and 5 bases from J; bases unmatched to any gene: 0. The CDR3 sequence is 12 residues long. The germline CDR1 and CDR2 sequences are SGHTA and FQGNSA. This chain's CDR3 is CASSWTGYGYTF. CDR3 DNA: TGTGCCAGCAGCTGGACAGGGTATGGCTACACCTTC.

This clone was found once. The chain uses TRBV7-2 and TRBJ1-5; 11 nucleotides match TRBD1. V lost 4 bases, J lost 9 bases, and 5 bases stayed unmatched. Germline V gene data show CDR1 as SGHTA and CDR2 as FQGNSA. The CDR3 is 14 residues long. CDR3 protein: CASSSSGTGGPQHF. DNA for the CDR3: TGTGCCAGCAGCTCCTCCGGGACAGGGGGGCCCCAGCATTTT.

This chain joins TRBV4-3 and TRBJ1-4; D ambiguous. This CDR3 is 14 amino acids long. With 2 bases removed from V and 3 bases from J, the gap between germline ends came to 7 bases. Germline values: CDR1 LGHNA, CDR2 YSLEER. CDR3 sequence (DNA): TGCGCCAGCAGCCAACACGGGTCTAATGAAAAACTGTTTTTT. It yields the protein CASSQHGSNEKLFF.

This chain uses TRBV28 with TRBJ1-1; TRBD1 matches 8 bases. Per the germline V gene, CDR1 is MDHEN and CDR2 is SYDVKM. With 1 base clipped from V and 3 bases from J, the junction kept 4 bases outside the gene matches. The length of the CDR3 is 15 residues. This CDR3 reads CASSLSRGQDTEAFF. CDR3 in DNA: TGTGCCAGCAGTTTATCCAGGGGGCAGGACACTGAAGCTTTCTTT.

The V call is TRBV6-6, the J call TRBJ2-7; 8 nucleotides agree with TRBD2. Trimming cost V 8 bases and J 6 bases; bases outside gene matches: 15. The CDR3 runs to 15 residues. Germline V gene data show CDR1 as MNHNY and CDR2 as SVGAGI (reference sequence). CDR3 DNA: TGTGCCAGCGCCCTGAGACGGGAGGGGGGTTCCGAGCAGTACTTC. As protein: CASALRREGGSEQYF.

This chain joins TRBV9 and TRBJ2-2; TRBD2 matches 7 bases. V dropped 8 bases and J dropped 4; count of bases not matched to a gene: 5. The CDR3 has 13 amino acids. CDR1 and CDR2 from the germline V gene are SGDLS and YYNGEE. DNA for the CDR3: TGTGCCAGTACGCCGGGGGGCACCGGGGAGCTGTTTTTT. Translation: CASTPGGTGELFF.